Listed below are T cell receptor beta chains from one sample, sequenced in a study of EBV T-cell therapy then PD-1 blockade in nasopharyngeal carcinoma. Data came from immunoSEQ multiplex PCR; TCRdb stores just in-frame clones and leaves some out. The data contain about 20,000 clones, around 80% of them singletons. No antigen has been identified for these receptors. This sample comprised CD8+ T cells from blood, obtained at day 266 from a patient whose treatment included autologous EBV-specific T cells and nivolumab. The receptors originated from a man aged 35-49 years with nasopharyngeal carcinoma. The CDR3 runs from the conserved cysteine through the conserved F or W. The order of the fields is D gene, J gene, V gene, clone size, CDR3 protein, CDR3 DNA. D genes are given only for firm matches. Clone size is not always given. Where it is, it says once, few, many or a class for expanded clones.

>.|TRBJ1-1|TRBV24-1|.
CATSARERPEAFF
TGTGCCACCAGTGCCCGTGAGAGACCCGAAGCTTTCTTT
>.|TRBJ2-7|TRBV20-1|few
CSAPRDGEQYF
TGCAGTGCCCCGAGGGATGGCGAGCAGTACTTC
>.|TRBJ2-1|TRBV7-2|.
CASSLLTRDEQFF
TGTGCCAGCAGCTTATTAACGAGGGATGAGCAGTTCTTC
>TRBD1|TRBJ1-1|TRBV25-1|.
CASSEWDSYTEAFF
TGTGCCAGCAGTGAATGGGACAGCTACACTGAAGCTTTCTTT
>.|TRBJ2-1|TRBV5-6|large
CASSLGGGPGNEQFF
TGTGCCAGCAGCTTGGGCGGGGGCCCGGGAAATGAGCAGTTCTTC
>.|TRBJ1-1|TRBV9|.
CASSWAGNTEAFF
TGTGCCAGCAGCTGGGCAGGGAACACTGAAGCTTTCTTT
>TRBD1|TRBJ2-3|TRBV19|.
CASSTTGGITDTQYF
TGTGCCAGTAGTACCACAGGGGGAATAACGGATACGCAGTATTTT
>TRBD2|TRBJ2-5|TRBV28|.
CASSWTAGAHWTQYF
TGTGCCAGCAGTTGGACAGCGGGGGCCCATTGGACCCAGTACTTC
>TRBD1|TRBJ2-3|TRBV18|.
CASSLWDRGGGTDTQYF
TGTGCCAGCTCACTCTGGGACAGGGGTGGAGGCACAGATACGCAGTATTTT
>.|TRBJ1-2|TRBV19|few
CASRYSTDYTF
TGTGCCAGTCGGTATAGTACAGACTACACCTTC
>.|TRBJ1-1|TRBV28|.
CASSWTNTEAFF
TGTGCCAGCAGTTGGACGAACACTGAAGCTTTCTTT
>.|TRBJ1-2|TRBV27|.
CASSRTAQNYGYTF
TGTGCCAGCAGTCGGACAGCTCAGAACTATGGCTACACCTTC
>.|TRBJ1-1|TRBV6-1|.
CASSERLTDVEAFF
TGTGCCAGCAGTGAAAGACTGACAGACGTTGAAGCTTTCTTT
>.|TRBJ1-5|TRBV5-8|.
CASSPLGGTVIYSNQPQHF
TGTGCCAGCAGCCCCCTGGGGGGGACCGTCATATATAGCAATCAGCCCCAGCATTTT
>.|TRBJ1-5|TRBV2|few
CASSEVGQGNQPQHF
TGTGCCAGCAGTGAAGTCGGGCAGGGGAATCAGCCCCAGCATTTT
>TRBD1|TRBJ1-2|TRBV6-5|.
CASSNGQGGGYTF
TGTGCCAGCAGCAACGGACAGGGAGGTGGCTACACCTTC